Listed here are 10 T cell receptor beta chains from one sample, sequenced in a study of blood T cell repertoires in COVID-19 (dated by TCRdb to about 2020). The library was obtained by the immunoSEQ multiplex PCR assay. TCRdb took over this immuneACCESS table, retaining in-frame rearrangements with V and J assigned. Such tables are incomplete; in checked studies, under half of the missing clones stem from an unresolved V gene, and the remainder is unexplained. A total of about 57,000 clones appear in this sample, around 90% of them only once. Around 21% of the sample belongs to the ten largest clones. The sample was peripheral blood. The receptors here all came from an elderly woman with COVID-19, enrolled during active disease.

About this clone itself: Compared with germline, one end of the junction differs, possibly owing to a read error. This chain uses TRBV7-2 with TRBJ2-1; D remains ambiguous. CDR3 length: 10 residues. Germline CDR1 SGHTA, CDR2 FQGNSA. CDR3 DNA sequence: TGTGCCAGCAGCTTAATCTTTCCGGTCTTC. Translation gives CASSLIFPVF. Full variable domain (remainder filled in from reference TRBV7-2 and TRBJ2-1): GAGVSQSPSNKVTEKGKDVELRCDPISGHTALYWYRQSLGQGLEFLIYFQGNSAPDKSGLPSDRFSAERTGGSVSTLTIQRTQQEDSAVYLCASSLIFPVFGPGTRLTVL.

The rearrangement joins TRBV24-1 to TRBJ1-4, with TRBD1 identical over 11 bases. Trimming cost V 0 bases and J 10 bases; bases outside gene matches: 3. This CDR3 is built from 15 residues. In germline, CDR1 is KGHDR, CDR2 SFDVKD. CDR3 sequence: CATSDLQGQGGKLFF. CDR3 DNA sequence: TGTGCCACCAGTGATTTGCAGGGACAGGGGGGAAAACTGTTTTTT.

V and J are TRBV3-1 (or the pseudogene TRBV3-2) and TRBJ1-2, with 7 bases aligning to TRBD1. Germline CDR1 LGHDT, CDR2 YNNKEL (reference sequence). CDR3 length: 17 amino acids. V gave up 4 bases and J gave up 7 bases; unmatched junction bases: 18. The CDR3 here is CASSLSPGQTRLGGYTF. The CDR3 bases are TGTGCCAGCAGCCTATCCCCGGGACAGACACGTCTTGGTGGCTACACCTTC.

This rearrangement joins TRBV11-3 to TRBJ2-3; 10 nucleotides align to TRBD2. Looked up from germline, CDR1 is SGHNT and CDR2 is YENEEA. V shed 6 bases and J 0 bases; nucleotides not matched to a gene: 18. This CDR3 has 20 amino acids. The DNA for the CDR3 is TGTGCCAGCAGAACAGAACCAGGGGCTAGCGGGGGAATTAGCACAGATACGCAGTATTTT. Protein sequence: CASRTEPGASGGISTDTQYF. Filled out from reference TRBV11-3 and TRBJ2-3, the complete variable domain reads EAGVVQSPRYKIIEKKQPVAFWCNPISGHNTLYWYLQNLGQGPELLIRYENEEAVDDSQLPKDRFSAERLKGVDSTLKIQPAELGDSAVYLCASRTEPGASGGISTDTQYFGPGTRLTVL.

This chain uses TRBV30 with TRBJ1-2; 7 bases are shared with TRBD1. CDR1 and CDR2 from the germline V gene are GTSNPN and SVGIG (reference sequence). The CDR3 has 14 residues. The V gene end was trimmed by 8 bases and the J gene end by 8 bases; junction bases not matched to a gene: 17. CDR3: CAGPTGQASGGYTF. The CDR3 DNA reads TGTGCCGGCCCCACCGGACAGGCCTCAGGGGGCTACACCTTC.

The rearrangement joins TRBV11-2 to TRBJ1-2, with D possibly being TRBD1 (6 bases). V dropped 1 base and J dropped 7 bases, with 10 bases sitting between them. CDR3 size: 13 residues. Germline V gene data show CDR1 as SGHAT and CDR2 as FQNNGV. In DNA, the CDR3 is TGTGCCAGCAGCTTAGTACAGGGCAGTGGCTACACCTTC. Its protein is CASSLVQGSGYTF.

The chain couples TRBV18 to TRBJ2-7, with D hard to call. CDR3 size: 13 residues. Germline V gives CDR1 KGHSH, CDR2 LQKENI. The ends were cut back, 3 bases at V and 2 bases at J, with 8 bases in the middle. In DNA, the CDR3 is TGTGCCAGCTCACCGGCAGGTACCTACGAGCAGTACTTC. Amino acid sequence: CASSPAGTYEQYF.

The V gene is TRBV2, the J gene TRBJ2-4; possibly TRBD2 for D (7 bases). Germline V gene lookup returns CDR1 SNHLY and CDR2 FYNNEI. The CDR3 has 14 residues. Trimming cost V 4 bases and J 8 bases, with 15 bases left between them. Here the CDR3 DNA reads TGTGCCAGCAGTGGTGGCGGGGGCCCGGACATTCAGTACTTC. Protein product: CASSGGGGPDIQYF.

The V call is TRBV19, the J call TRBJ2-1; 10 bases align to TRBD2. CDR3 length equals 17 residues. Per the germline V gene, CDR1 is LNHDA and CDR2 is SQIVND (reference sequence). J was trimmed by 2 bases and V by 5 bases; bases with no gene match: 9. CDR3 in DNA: TGTGCCAGTAGTCCCCTCTTAGCGGGGGGAACCTACAATGAGCAGTTCTTC. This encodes CASSPLLAGGTYNEQFF.

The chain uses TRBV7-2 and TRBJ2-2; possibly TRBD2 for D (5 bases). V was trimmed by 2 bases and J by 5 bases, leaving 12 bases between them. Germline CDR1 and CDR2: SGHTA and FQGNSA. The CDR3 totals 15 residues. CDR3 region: CASSLTRDWTGELFF. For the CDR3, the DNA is TGTGCCAGCAGCTTAACCCGGGATTGGACCGGGGAGCTGTTTTTT.